This T cell receptor beta chain was recorded in a study of blood T cell repertoires in COVID-19. Turning to the study itself: Collection of acute and convalescent COVID-19 samples took place in the United States, Italy and Spain. PBMCs, B-cell-depleted T cells, or T cells were the source of the cDNA or gDNA that made up the material.

The V gene's germline CDR1 is MDHEN and CDR2 SYDVKM. The CDR3 length is 16 residues. V gave up 5 bases and J gave up 0 bases, with 16 bases separating them. Study processing details: Amplification of reference gene primers provided the estimated nucleated cell counts. Clones were read by immunoSEQ multiplex PCR, and TCRdb kept only the in-frame ones, dropping some. V, J and clone size are taken as reported in that table, and D and trimming were inferred from the DNA itself. The sample has some 330,000 clones, roughly 88% seen once. Specimen: peripheral blood. The clonotype was recovered from a woman aged 45-65 years with active or convalescent COVID-19. The chain uses TRBV28 and TRBJ1-2, with a tentative D call TRBD1 (6 bases). The DNA of the CDR3 is TGTGCCAGCAGTCCGTCCCGGGACACCGCTAACTATGGCTACACCTTC. Residues: CASSPSRDTANYGYTF.